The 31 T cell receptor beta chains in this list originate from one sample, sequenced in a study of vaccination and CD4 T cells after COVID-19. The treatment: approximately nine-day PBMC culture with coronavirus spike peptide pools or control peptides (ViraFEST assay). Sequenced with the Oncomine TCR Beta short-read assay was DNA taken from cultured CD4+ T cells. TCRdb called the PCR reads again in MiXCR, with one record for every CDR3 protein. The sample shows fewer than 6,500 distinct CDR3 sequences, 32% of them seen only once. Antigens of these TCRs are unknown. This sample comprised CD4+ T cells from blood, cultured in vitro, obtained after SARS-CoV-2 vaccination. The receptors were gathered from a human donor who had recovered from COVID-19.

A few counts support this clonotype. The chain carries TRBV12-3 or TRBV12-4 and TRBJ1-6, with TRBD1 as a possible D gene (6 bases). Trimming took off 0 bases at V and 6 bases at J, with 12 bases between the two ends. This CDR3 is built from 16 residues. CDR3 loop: CASSLATGLANSPLHF. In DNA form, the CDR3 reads TGTGCCAGCAGTTTAGCGACAGGACTTGCTAATTCACCCCTCCACTTT.

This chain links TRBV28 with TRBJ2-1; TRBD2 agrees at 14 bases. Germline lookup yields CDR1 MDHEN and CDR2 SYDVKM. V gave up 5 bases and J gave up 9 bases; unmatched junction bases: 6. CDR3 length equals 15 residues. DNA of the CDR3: TGTGCCAGCAGTAGACTAGCGGGGGGGCCGGGTGAGCAGTTCTTC. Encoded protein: CASSRLAGGPGEQFF. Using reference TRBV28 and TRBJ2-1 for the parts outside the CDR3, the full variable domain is DVKVTQSSRYLVKRTGEKVFLECVQDMDHENMFWYRQDPGLGLRLIYFSYDVKMKEKGDIPEGYSVSREKKERFSLILESASTNQTSMYLCASSRLAGGPGEQFFGPGTRLTVL.

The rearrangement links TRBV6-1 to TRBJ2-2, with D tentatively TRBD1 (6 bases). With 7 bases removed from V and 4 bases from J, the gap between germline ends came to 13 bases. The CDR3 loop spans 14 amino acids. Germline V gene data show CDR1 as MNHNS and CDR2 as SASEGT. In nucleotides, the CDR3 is TGTGCCAGCACCAACAGGGTTAGCACCGGGGAGCTGTTTTTT. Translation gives CASTNRVSTGELFF.

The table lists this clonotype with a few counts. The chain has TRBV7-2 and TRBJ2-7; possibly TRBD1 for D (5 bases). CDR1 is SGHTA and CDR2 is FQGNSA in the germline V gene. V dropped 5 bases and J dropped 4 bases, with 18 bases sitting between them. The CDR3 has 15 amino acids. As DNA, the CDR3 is TGTGCCAGCAGCCCAACTGGGGCCCCTTTGTACGAGCAGTACTTC. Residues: CASSPTGAPLYEQYF. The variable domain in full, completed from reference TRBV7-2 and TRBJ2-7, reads GAGVSQSPSNKVTEKGKDVELRCDPISGHTALYWYRQSLGQGLEFLIYFQGNSAPDKSGLPSDRFSAERTGGSVSTLTIQRTQQEDSAVYLCASSPTGAPLYEQYFGPGTRLTVT.

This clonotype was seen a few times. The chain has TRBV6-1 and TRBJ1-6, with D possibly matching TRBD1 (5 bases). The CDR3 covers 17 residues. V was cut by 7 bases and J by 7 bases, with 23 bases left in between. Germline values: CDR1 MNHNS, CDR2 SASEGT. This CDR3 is CASTQEGRPGYNSPLHF. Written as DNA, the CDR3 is TGTGCCAGCACCCAGGAGGGACGGCCAGGGTACAATTCACCCCTCCACTTT.

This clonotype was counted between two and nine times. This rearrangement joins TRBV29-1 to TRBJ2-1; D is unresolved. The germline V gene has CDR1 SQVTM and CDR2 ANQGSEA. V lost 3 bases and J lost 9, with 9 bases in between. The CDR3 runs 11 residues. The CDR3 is CSVDMGTEQFF. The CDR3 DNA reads TGCAGCGTTGATATGGGTACTGAGCAGTTCTTC.

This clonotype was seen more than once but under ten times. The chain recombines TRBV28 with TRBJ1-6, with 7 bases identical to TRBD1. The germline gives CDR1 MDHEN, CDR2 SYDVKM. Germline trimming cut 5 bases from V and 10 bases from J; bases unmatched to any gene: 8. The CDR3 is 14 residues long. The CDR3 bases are TGTGCCAGCAGTCTTCAGGGGGTTTGGTCACCCCTCCACTTT. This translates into CASSLQGVWSPLHF.

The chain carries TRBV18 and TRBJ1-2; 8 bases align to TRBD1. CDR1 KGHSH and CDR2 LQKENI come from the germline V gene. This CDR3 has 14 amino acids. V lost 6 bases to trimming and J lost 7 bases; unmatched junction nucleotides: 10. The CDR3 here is CASSQGQGAPGYTF. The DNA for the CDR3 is TGTGCCAGCTCCCAGGGCCAGGGGGCGCCTGGCTACACCTTC.

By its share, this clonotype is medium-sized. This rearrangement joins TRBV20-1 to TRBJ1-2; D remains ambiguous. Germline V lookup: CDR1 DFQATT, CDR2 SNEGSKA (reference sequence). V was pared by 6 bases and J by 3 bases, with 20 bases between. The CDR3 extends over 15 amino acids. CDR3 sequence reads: CSAHSGAQWDYGYTF. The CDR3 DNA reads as TGCAGTGCGCACTCGGGAGCCCAGTGGGACTATGGCTACACCTTC.

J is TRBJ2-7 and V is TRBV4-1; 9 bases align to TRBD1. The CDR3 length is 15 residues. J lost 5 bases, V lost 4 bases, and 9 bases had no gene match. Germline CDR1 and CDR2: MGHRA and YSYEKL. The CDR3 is CASSPGQGRIDEQYF. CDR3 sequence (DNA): TGCGCCAGCAGCCCGGGACAGGGAAGAATCGACGAGCAGTACTTC.

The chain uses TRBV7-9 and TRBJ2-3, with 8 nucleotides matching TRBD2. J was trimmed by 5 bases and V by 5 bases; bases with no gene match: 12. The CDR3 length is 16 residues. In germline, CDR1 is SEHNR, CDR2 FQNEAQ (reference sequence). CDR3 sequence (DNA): TGTGCCAGCAGCCGGAGCGGGAGTGGAGCTCAAGATACGCAGTATTTT. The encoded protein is CASSRSGSGAQDTQYF.

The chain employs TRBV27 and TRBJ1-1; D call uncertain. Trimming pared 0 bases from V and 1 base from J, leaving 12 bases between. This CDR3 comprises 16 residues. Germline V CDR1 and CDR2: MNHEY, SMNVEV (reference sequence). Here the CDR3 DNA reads TGTGCCAGCAGTTTATCCCTATTAGATACGAACACTGAAGCTTTCTTT. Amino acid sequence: CASSLSLLDTNTEAFF.

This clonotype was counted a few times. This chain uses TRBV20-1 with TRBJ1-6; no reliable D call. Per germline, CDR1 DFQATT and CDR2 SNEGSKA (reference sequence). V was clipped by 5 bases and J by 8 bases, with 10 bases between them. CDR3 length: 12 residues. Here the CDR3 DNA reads TGCAGTGCTTCCGGCGGGCATTCACCCCTCCACTTT. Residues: CSASGGHSPLHF.

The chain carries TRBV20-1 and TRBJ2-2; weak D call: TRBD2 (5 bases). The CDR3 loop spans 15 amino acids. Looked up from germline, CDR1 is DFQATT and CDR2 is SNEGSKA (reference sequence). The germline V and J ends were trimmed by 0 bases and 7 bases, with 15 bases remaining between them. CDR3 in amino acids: CSARDRLAAGGELFF. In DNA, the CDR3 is TGCAGTGCTAGAGATCGGCTAGCCGCCGGCGGGGAGCTGTTTTTT.

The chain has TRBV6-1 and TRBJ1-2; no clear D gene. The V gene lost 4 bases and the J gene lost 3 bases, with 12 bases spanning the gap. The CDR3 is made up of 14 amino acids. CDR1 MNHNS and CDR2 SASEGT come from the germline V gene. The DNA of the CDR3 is TGTGCCAGCAGTGGGGCCTCTCTGCACTATGGCTACACCTTC. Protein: CASSGASLHYGYTF.

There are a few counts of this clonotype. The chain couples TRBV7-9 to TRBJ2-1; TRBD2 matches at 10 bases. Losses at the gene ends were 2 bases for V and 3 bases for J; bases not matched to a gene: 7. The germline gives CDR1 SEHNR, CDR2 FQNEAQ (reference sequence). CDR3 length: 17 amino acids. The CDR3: CASSLSATSGDYNEQFF. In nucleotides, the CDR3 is TGTGCCAGCAGCTTATCCGCCACTAGCGGGGACTACAATGAGCAGTTCTTC.

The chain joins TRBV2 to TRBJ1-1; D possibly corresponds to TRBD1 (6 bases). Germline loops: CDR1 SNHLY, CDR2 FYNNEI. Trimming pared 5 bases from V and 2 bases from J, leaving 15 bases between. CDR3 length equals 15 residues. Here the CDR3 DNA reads TGTGCCAGCAGTAAGACCAGGACAGCCAACACTGAAGCTTTCTTT. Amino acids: CASSKTRTANTEAFF.

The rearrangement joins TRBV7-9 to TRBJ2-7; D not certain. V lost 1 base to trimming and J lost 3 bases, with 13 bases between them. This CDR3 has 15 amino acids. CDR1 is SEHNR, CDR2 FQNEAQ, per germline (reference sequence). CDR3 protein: CASSLGRTLDYEQYF. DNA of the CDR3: TGTGCCAGCAGCTTAGGACGGACGTTGGACTACGAGCAGTACTTC.

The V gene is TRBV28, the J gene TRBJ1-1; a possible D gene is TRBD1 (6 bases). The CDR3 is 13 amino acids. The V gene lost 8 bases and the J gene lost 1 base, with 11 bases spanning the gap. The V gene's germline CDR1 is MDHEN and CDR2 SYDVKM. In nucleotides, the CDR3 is TGTGCCAGCTATAAGACAGGGAACACTGAAGCTTTCTTT. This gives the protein CASYKTGNTEAFF. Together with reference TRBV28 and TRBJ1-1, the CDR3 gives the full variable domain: DVKVTQSSRYLVKRTGEKVFLECVQDMDHENMFWYRQDPGLGLRLIYFSYDVKMKEKGDIPEGYSVSREKKERFSLILESASTNQTSMYLCASYKTGNTEAFFGQGTRLTVV.

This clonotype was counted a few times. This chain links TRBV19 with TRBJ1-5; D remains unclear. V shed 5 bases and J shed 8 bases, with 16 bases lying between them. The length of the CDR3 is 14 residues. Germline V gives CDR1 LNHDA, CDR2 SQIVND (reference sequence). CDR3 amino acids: CASSPPGSGKPQHF. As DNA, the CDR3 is TGTGCCAGTAGTCCTCCGGGGTCGGGGAAGCCCCAGCATTTT.

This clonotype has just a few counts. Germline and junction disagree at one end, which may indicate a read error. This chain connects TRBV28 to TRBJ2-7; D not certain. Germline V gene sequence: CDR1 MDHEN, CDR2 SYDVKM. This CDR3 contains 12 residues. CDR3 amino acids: CASSTGRPEQYF. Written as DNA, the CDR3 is TGTGCCAGCAGTACCGGGCGGCCGGAGCAGTACTTT.

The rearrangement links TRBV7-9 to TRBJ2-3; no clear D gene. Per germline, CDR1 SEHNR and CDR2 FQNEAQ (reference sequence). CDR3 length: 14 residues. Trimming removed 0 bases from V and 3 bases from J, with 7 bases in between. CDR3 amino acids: CASSLAADTDTQYF. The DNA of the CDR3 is TGTGCCAGCAGCTTAGCGGCCGATACAGATACGCAGTATTTT.

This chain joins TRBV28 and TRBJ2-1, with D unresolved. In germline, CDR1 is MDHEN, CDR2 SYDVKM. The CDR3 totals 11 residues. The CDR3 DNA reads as TGTGCTGTCCCCTCCTACAATGAGCAGTTCTTC. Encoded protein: CAVPSYNEQFF.

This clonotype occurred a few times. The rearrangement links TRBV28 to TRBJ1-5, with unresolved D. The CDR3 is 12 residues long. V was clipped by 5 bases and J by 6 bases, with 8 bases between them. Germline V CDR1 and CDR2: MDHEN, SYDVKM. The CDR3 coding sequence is TGTGCCAGCAGTCTCGACACTCAGCCCCAGCATTTT. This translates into CASSLDTQPQHF.

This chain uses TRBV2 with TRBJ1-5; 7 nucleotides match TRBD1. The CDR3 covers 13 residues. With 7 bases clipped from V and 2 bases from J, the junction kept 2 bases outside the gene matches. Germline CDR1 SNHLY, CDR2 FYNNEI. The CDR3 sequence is CASNGQGNQPQHF. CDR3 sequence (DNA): TGTGCCAGCAATGGACAGGGCAATCAGCCCCAGCATTTT.

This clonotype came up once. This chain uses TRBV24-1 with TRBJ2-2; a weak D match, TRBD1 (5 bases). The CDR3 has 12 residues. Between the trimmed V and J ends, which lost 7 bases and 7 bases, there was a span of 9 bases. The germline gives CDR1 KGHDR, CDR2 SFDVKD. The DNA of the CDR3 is TGTGCCACCAGGGGGCTCGGCGGGGAGCTGTTTTTT. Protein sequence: CATRGLGGELFF.

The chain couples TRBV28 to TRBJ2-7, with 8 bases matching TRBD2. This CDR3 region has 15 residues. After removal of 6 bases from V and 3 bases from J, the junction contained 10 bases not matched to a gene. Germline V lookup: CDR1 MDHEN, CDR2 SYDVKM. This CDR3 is CASSLPSGSFYEQYF. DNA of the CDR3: TGTGCCAGCAGCCTACCTAGCGGGTCATTCTACGAGCAGTACTTC.

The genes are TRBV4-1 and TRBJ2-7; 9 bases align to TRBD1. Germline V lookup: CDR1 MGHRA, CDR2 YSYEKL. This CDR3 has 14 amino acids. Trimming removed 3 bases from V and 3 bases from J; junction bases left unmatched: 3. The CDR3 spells CASSQGQGDYEQYF. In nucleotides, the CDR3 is TGCGCCAGCAGCCAGGGACAGGGAGACTACGAGCAGTACTTC.

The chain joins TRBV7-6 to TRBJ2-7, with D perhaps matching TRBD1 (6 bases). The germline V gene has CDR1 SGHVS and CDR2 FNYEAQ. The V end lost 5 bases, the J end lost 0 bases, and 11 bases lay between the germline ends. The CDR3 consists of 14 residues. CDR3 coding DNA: TGTGCCAGCAGCCCTCGACAGGACTCCTACGAGCAGTACTTC. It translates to CASSPRQDSYEQYF.

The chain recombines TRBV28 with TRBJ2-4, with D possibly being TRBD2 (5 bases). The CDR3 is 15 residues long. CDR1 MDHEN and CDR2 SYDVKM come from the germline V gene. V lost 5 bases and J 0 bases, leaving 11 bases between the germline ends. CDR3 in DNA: TGTGCCAGCAGTCCGGGGAGTGTAGCCAAAAACATTCAGTACTTC. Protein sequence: CASSPGSVAKNIQYF.

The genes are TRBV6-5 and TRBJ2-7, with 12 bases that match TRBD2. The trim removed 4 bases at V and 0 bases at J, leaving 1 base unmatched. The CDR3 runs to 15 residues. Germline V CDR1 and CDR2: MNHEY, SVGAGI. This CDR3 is CASSLTSGSSYEQYF. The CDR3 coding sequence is TGTGCCAGCAGTTTGACTAGCGGGAGCTCCTACGAGCAGTACTTC.